A single sample gave rise to the 27 T cell receptor beta chains below, sequenced in a study of T cells in Graves' hyperthyroidism and ophthalmopathy. Amplification of TCR beta CDR3 regions was performed using RNA transcripts as template. First-round RT-PCR targeting the TCR CDR3 was performed with the HTBI primer set. In TCRdb, the multiplex PCR reads were re-called with MiXCR into one record per CDR3 protein. The table has 490,000 or so distinct CDR3 sequences, approximately 22% seen once. Sequencing was carried out using blood. These receptors were collected from a woman between 65 and 79 years old with Graves' ophthalmopathy.

The rearrangement uses TRBV30 and TRBJ1-6, with D unresolved. Looked up from germline, CDR1 is GTSNPN and CDR2 is SVGIG (reference sequence). The CDR3 length is 14 residues. The V end was cut by 0 bases, the J end by 4 bases, with 7 bases between. The CDR3 region has the DNA TGTGCCTGGAGTGTACGTGGGTATAATTCACCCCTCCACTTT. This translates into CAWSVRGYNSPLHF. The variable domain in full, with the rest retrieved from reference TRBV30 and TRBJ1-6, is SQTIHQWPATLVQPVGSPLSLECTVEGTSNPNLYWYRQAAGRGLQLLFYSVGIGQISSEVPQNLSASRPQDRQFILSSKKLLLSDSGFYLCAWSVRGYNSPLHFGNGTRLTVT.

This clonotype was observed a few times. The V and J genes are TRBV6-1 and TRBJ2-4; the match to TRBD1 covers 8 bases. J lost 1 base, V lost 7 bases, and 3 bases had no gene match. Germline V lookup: CDR1 MNHNS, CDR2 SASEGT. The CDR3 loop spans 14 amino acids. CDR3 nucleotide sequence: TGTGCCAGCACCAGGACAGGGGCCAAAAACATTCAGTACTTC. Its protein product is CASTRTGAKNIQYF.

To note about this clonotype: One base away lies a much larger clone, so this may be a sequencing read error. The chain joins TRBV25-1 to TRBJ2-2; 8 bases match TRBD1. The trim removed 6 bases at V and 3 bases at J, leaving 6 bases unmatched. This CDR3 is built from 15 residues. CDR1 is MGHDK, CDR2 SYGVNS, per germline. For the CDR3, the DNA is TGTGCCAGCAGGGAAGAGACAGGGGACACCGGGGAGCTGTTTTTT. As protein: CASREETGDTGELFF. Looking up the rest from reference TRBV25-1 and TRBJ2-2 gives the full variable domain: EADIYQTPRYLVIGTGKKITLECSQTMGHDKMYWYQQDPGMELHLIHYSYGVNSTEKGDLSSESTVSRIRTEHFPLTLESARPSHTSQYLCASREETGDTGELFFGEGSRLTVL.

This clonotype was counted at least ten times. V usage is TRBV11-3 and J usage is TRBJ1-1; no definite D call. The V and J ends lost 1 base and 1 base respectively, with 4 bases between them. This CDR3 contains 13 residues. Germline assignment: CDR1 SGHNT and CDR2 YENEEA. The CDR3 here is CASSLGGNTEAFF. The DNA of the CDR3 is TGTGCCAGCAGCTTAGGAGGGAACACTGAAGCTTTCTTT.

Note on this clonotype: This may arise from a read error, as a much more abundant clone is one base away. The J gene is TRBJ2-1, the V gene TRBV5-1; 8 nucleotides agree with TRBD1. CDR1 and CDR2 from the germline V gene are SGHRS and YFSETQ. The CDR3 sequence is 14 residues long. V lost 3 bases to trimming and J lost 9 bases; unmatched junction nucleotides: 8. The CDR3 DNA reads TGCGCCAGCAGCTACCCCGGGACAGGAACTGAGCAGTTCTTC. Amino acids: CASSYPGTGTEQFF.

On this clonotype itself: The junction departs from germline at one end; a sequencing error may be responsible. This chain links TRBV12-3 or TRBV12-4 with TRBJ2-5; D uncertain. The length of the CDR3 is 14 residues. In DNA form, the CDR3 reads TGTGCCATCAGTGAAGACTTCCAAGGAGAGACCCAGTACTTC. Its protein product is CAISEDFQGETQYF.

This clonotype was counted at least ten times. This chain links TRBV29-1 with TRBJ1-4; 9 nucleotides align to TRBD1. J was trimmed by 5 bases and V by 1 base; bases with no gene match: 2. Germline V gives CDR1 SQVTM, CDR2 ANQGSEA. The CDR3 is made up of 14 amino acids. The CDR3, as DNA: TGCAGCGTTGAAGGGACAGGGGTAAATGAAAAACTGTTTTTT. It codes for CSVEGTGVNEKLFF. The whole variable domain, remainder taken from reference TRBV29-1 and TRBJ1-4, is SAVISQKPSRDICQRGTSLTIQCQVDSQVTMMFWYRQQPGQSLTLIATANQGSEATYESGFVIDKFPISRPNLTFSTLTVSNMSPEDSSIYLCSVEGTGVNEKLFFGSGTQLSVL.

J is TRBJ1-3 and V is TRBV20-1; D uncertain. Trimming took off 6 bases at V and 0 bases at J, with 6 bases between the two ends. Germline CDR1 reads DFQATT; CDR2 reads SNEGSKA (reference sequence). This CDR3 spans 12 amino acids. The CDR3 here is CSARNSGNTIYF. CDR3 bases: TGCAGTGCACGGAACTCTGGAAACACCATATATTTT.

This clonotype showed up many times. The rearrangement links TRBV28 to TRBJ1-1; no firm D call. With 5 bases removed from V and 3 bases from J, the gap between germline ends came to 19 bases. The CDR3 loop spans 16 amino acids. Looked up from germline, CDR1 is MDHEN and CDR2 is SYDVKM. The CDR3 DNA follows: TGTGCCAGCAGTGGCAGGCCTATCAGCCGTTACACTGAAGCTTTCTTT. This encodes CASSGRPISRYTEAFF.

This clonotype was seen a few times. This rearrangement joins TRBV7-2 to TRBJ1-1; D is ambiguous. CDR3 size: 14 residues. V was trimmed by 6 bases and J by 0 bases, leaving 11 bases between them. Germline V gene lookup returns CDR1 SGHTA and CDR2 FQGNSA. In DNA, the CDR3 is TGTGCCAGCAGTCGTTCGCAGGTGAACACTGAAGCTTTCTTT. As protein: CASSRSQVNTEAFF.

This chain uses TRBV27 with TRBJ2-7, with D possibly TRBD2 on 6 matching bases. The CDR3 spans 15 residues. Per germline, CDR1 MNHEY and CDR2 SMNVEV (reference sequence). V gave up 0 bases and J gave up 4 bases, with 13 bases separating them. The CDR3 spells CASSLSGGGVYEQYF. The CDR3 DNA follows: TGTGCCAGCAGTTTATCGGGGGGAGGCGTTTACGAGCAGTACTTC.

This sequence joins TRBV6-1 and TRBJ2-7; TRBD2 might be the D (6 bases). The CDR3 is 15 amino acids. V shed 3 bases and J shed 3 bases, with 15 bases lying between them. In germline, CDR1 is MNHNS, CDR2 SASEGT. CDR3 region: CASSEIGGANYEQYF. CDR3 DNA sequence: TGTGCCAGCAGTGAGATCGGAGGGGCTAACTACGAGCAGTACTTC.

The V and J genes are TRBV30 and TRBJ2-7; 7 bases line up with TRBD2. The CDR3 length is 14 residues. J was trimmed by 6 bases and V by 0 bases; bases with no gene match: 8. Looked up from germline, CDR1 is GTSNPN and CDR2 is SVGIG (reference sequence). CDR3 in DNA: TGTGCCTGGAGTGTTGGAGGACTAGGTGGCGAGCAGTACTTC. It yields the protein CAWSVGGLGGEQYF.

The V call is TRBV5-1, the J call TRBJ2-7, with 10 bases aligning to TRBD1. There are 18 residues in the CDR3. Germline assignment: CDR1 SGHRS and CDR2 YFSETQ. J was trimmed by 2 bases and V by 0 bases; bases with no gene match: 11. CDR3 coding DNA: TGCGCCAGCAGCTTGGCCATGACAGGGGGCCTGCCGACCTACGAGCAGTACTTC. Its translation: CASSLAMTGGLPTYEQYF.

This sequence joins TRBV4-1 and TRBJ2-1; TRBD1 matches at 7 bases. This CDR3 contains 15 residues. With 1 base clipped from V and 0 bases from J, the junction kept 0 bases outside the gene matches. CDR1 and CDR2 (germline): MGHRA, YSYEKL. The CDR3: CASSQGTGSYNEQFF. As DNA, the CDR3 is TGCGCCAGCAGCCAAGGGACAGGCTCCTACAATGAGCAGTTCTTC.

V and J are TRBV6-1 and TRBJ2-5, with 12 bases fitting TRBD2. This CDR3 has 17 residues. Losses at the gene ends were 4 bases for V and 5 bases for J; bases not matched to a gene: 11. Germline V gives CDR1 MNHNS, CDR2 SASEGT. The CDR3 DNA sequence: TGTGCCAGCAGTGCGAGGCTAGCGGGAGGGCCTCGTGAGACCCAGTACTTC. Amino acid sequence: CASSARLAGGPRETQYF.

This clonotype was found a few times. The chain has TRBV10-3 and TRBJ2-7; 7 nucleotides align to TRBD2. The V segment lost 5 bases and the J segment 2 bases; nucleotides outside the gene matches: 9. In germline, CDR1 is ENHRY, CDR2 SYGVKD. This CDR3 has 15 residues. CDR3 nucleotide sequence: TGTGCCATCAGTTCCGGGCCTAGCGGAGCCTACGAGCAGTACTTC. Translating it yields CAISSGPSGAYEQYF.

This clonotype was found many times. As DNA, the CDR3 is TGTGCCAGCAGTTTAGCTCCATGGGACACTGAAGCTTTCTTT. Translated, it gives CASSLAPWDTEAFF. The chain links TRBV12-3 or TRBV12-4 to TRBJ1-1; no reliable D call. This CDR3 has 14 residues. With 0 bases removed from V and 3 bases from J, the gap between germline ends came to 8 bases.

This clonotype occurred a few times. This chain links TRBV5-1 with TRBJ2-1; 12 bases align to TRBD2. This CDR3 has 15 amino acids. With V trimmed by 3 bases and J by 6 bases, 4 bases remained unmatched. CDR1 is SGHRS and CDR2 is YFSETQ in the germline V gene. As DNA, the CDR3 is TGCGCCAGCAGCTGGTGGACTAGCGGGACCAATGAGCAGTTCTTC. It specifies CASSWWTSGTNEQFF.

As concerns this clonotype: A read error may be the cause here, since a much bigger clone is one base away. The chain has TRBV29-1 and TRBJ2-1; 8 nucleotides agree with TRBD2. The CDR3 is 14 amino acids. The V gene's germline CDR1 is SQVTM and CDR2 ANQGSEA. The CDR3 reads CSVNRLAKYNEQLF. DNA of the CDR3: TGCAGCGTTAATAGACTAGCGAAGTACAATGAGCAGCTCTTC.

This sequence joins TRBV12-5 and TRBJ2-7, with D possibly being TRBD2 (6 bases). Germline loops: CDR1 LGHNT, CDR2 FRNRAP. V was pared by 2 bases and J by 7 bases, with 24 bases between. The CDR3 spans 17 residues. CDR3 coding DNA: TGTGCTAGTGGTTTGCCAACCCGAATGGCCCGCGGAGGGGAGCAGTACTTC. Translated: CASGLPTRMARGGEQYF.

This clonotype was counted at least ten times. The J gene is TRBJ1-1, the V gene TRBV11-2, with 11 nucleotides matching TRBD1. This CDR3 region has 17 residues. The junction had 15 bases not matched to a gene; V was cut back by 4 bases and J by 8 bases. Germline CDR1 SGHAT, CDR2 FQNNGV. This CDR3 reads CASSSRSWTGGVVEAFF. CDR3 DNA: TGTGCCAGCAGCTCCCGTTCCTGGACAGGGGGCGTAGTGGAAGCTTTCTTT. The full variable domain, completed using reference TRBV11-2 and TRBJ1-1, is EAGVAQSPRYKIIEKRQSVAFWCNPISGHATLYWYQQILGQGPKLLIQFQNNGVVDDSQLPKDRFSAERLKGVDSTLKIQPAKLEDSAVYLCASSSRSWTGGVVEAFFGQGTRLTVV.

This clonotype occurred a few times. The chain couples TRBV10-3 to TRBJ2-1; 8 nucleotides agree with TRBD2. The germline V gene has CDR1 ENHRY and CDR2 SYGVKD. The CDR3 covers 14 residues. V shed 5 bases and J 5 bases; nucleotides not matched to a gene: 5. DNA of the CDR3: TGTGCCATCAGTCTTTCGCGGGGGGACAATGAGCAGTTCTTC. Its protein is CAISLSRGDNEQFF.

This clonotype was detected only once. The rearrangement joins TRBV7-2 to TRBJ2-3; D uncertain. Trimming pared 5 bases from V and 4 bases from J, leaving 16 bases between. The germline gives CDR1 SGHTA, CDR2 FQGNSA. The length of the CDR3 is 15 residues. The CDR3 DNA reads TGTGCCAGCAGCCAAGTTGTCTCCTCGTCAGATACGCAGTATTTT. Protein: CASSQVVSSSDTQYF.

This clonotype has at least ten counts. Here the CDR3 DNA reads TGTGCCAGCAGTGAAGCGGGACTCCGTGACAATGAGCAGTTCTTC. Its translation: CASSEAGLRDNEQFF. This chain connects TRBV6-1 to TRBJ2-1; possible D gene TRBD2, 6 bases. The V end was cut by 0 bases, the J end by 5 bases, with 11 bases between. Germline loops: CDR1 MNHNS, CDR2 SASEGT. The CDR3 length is 15 residues.

The table lists this clonotype with many counts. The V and J genes are TRBV28 and TRBJ1-5; unclear D gene. Germline V lookup: CDR1 MDHEN, CDR2 SYDVKM. Trimming removed 8 bases at V and 0 bases at J, with 14 bases between. The CDR3 spans 15 residues. CDR3 sequence: CASRREGSSNQPQHF. In DNA, the CDR3 is TGTGCCAGCCGGAGAGAGGGAAGTAGCAATCAGCCCCAGCATTTT.

In this sample, this clonotype turned up a few times. The chain carries TRBV3-1 and TRBJ1-1, with TRBD1 as a possible D gene (6 bases). V was pared by 3 bases and J by 1 base, with 15 bases between. The CDR3 loop spans 16 amino acids. The germline CDR1 and CDR2 sequences are LGHDT and YNNKEL (reference sequence). CDR3 amino acids: CASSQPGRQANTEAFF. As DNA, the CDR3 is TGTGCCAGCAGCCAGCCCGGCCGACAGGCGAACACTGAAGCTTTCTTT.